A selection of T cell receptor beta chains follows, all from one sample in a study of vaccination and CD4 T cells after COVID-19. TCRdb ran MiXCR on the PCR reads and lists one entry per CDR3 protein. The table records approximately 11,000 distinct CDR3 sequences, 31% of them present only once. No antigens are known for them. Source material: CD4+ T cells from blood, cultured in vitro. The source of these receptors is a human donor who had recovered from COVID-19. CDR3s include the opening cysteine and the closing phenylalanine or tryptophan. A D gene is named only where the DNA matches it firmly. Some rows mark clone size as missing; the rest say once, few, many or name a class of expanded clone.

>TRBD1|TRBJ1-1|.|TRBV11-3
TGTGCCAGCAGCAAGGGACAGGAGGTCACTGAAGCTTTCTTT
CASSKGQEVTEAFF
>TRBD1|TRBJ2-5|.|TRBV12-3/TRBV12-4
TGTGCCAGCAGTAGGGACAGGACCAGGGAGACCCAGTACTTC
CASSRDRTRETQYF
>TRBD1|TRBJ2-7|.|TRBV28
TGTGCCAGCAGTCCCAGGACAGGGGGGTGGCAGTGCTTC
CASSPRTGGWQCF
>.|TRBJ1-1|.|TRBV6-1
TGTGCCAGCAGTCGCGGGACACTAATTAACACTGAAGCTTTCTTT
CASSRGTLINTEAFF
>.|TRBJ1-1|few|TRBV25-1
TGTGCCAGCAGTGTTAGCATGAACACTGAAGCTTTCTTT
CASSVSMNTEAFF
>TRBD1|TRBJ2-1|.|TRBV24-1
TGTGCCACCAGTGACACAGGGGTGGATGAGCAGTTCTTC
CATSDTGVDEQFF
>TRBD1|TRBJ2-7|.|TRBV6-2/TRBV6-3
TGTGCCAGCAGGGGGACAGCCTCCTACGAGCAGTACTTC
CASRGTASYEQYF
>.|TRBJ2-6|few|TRBV4-3
TGCGCCAGCAGAGAGGGAAGGGCCTCTGGGGCCAACGTCCTGACTTTC
CASREGRASGANVLTF
>.|TRBJ1-6|.|TRBV7-2
TGTGCCAGCAGCTCCTTTCCGGGGGCGCGGAATTCACTCCTCCACTTT
CASSSFPGARNSLLHF
>.|TRBJ1-1|.|TRBV7-3
TGTGCCAGCAGCTATCGAGGACAGTCCGTTGCTTTCTTT
CASSYRGQSVAFF
>TRBD1|TRBJ1-2|.|TRBV12-3/TRBV12-4
TGTGCCAGCAGTTCCCCGTCGACAGGGCACTATGGCTACACCTTC
CASSSPSTGHYGYTF
>.|TRBJ2-7|.|TRBV28
TGTGCCAGCAGTTCTGGTTTGGGCTACGAGCAGTACTTC
CASSSGLGYEQYF
>TRBD1|TRBJ1-1|medium-sized|TRBV20-1
TGCAGTGCTAGTTACCCGGGACAGTTGAACACTGAAGCTTTCTTT
CSASYPGQLNTEAFF
>.|TRBJ1-2|medium-sized|TRBV20-1
TGCAGTGCCTTGGACGCCGACTATGGCTACACCTTC
CSALDADYGYTF
>.|TRBJ1-6|few|TRBV27
TGTGCCAGCAGGGCCAGGGCTAATTCACCCCTCCACTTT
CASRARANSPLHF
>TRBD1|TRBJ1-1|few|TRBV29-1
TGCAGCGTATCCGGGACAGGGGGCTGGAACACTGAAGCTTTCTTT
CSVSGTGGWNTEAFF
>TRBD1|TRBJ2-7|few|TRBV11-3
TGTGCCAGCAGCCCTCGACAGGGGTCCTACGAGCAGTACTTC
CASSPRQGSYEQYF
>.|TRBJ2-1|.|TRBV24-1
TGTGCCACCAGTGACGCGGGACCTCCCTCCTACAATGAGCAGTTCTTC
CATSDAGPPSYNEQFF
>.|TRBJ2-5|.|TRBV15
TGTGCCACCAGCAGAGATCGGGGGCGGGAGACCCAGTACTTC
CATSRDRGRETQYF
>.|TRBJ2-7|once|TRBV7-2
TGTGCCAGCAGCGCAGCCGGGACCGCGGACTACGAGCAGTACTTC
CASSAAGTADYEQYF
>.|TRBJ1-2|.|TRBV7-2
TGTGCCAGCAGCCCATCGGGAGCGGAAGACTACACCTTC
CASSPSGAEDYTF
>.|TRBJ2-1|.|TRBV24-1
TGTGCCAGCCAACCGGGGACAGGGCCACTAGCGGTGAGGAATGAGCAGTTCTTC
CASQPGTGPLAVRNEQFF
>.|TRBJ1-1|.|TRBV6-1
TGTGCCAGCAGTGAAGCAAGGGGCACTGAAGCTTTCTTT
CASSEARGTEAFF
>.|TRBJ1-6|medium-sized|TRBV7-9
TGTGCCAGCAGCTTGCCCCTCCACTTT
CASSLPLHF
>.|TRBJ1-5|.|TRBV7-2
TGTGCCAGCAGCCTTCTAGGCATCAATCAGCCCCAGCATTTT
CASSLLGINQPQHF